This T cell receptor beta chain was recovered during a study of response to subunit inactivated influenza vaccine (dated by TCRdb to the late 2010s). About the full investigation: Deep quantitative T cell receptor repertoire profiling was used in the study to track responses to a trivalent subunit inactivated influenza vaccine. Study-level results and caveats: The authors suggested that each seasonal influenza vaccination may recruit only a limited number of new T cells.

Spanning cysteine to phenylalanine, the CDR3 consists of 12 amino acids. The retained sequence is limited to the CDR3, 36 bases, with the frame set at the first base. From a lookup of the germline V gene, CDR1 and CDR2 are SGHRS and YFSETQ. Trimming removed 4 bases from V and 8 bases from J, leaving 12 bases between the germline ends. In this sample, this clonotype turned up many times. Its specific antigen is unknown. No base qualities exist here, and no much larger clone lies one base off it. The library was obtained by RT-PCR. Sequencing was carried out with an Illumina HiSeq 2500. TCRdb applied fastp at Q25 and MiXCR to the public reads, then kept only in-frame beta chains. Rows with a matching CDR3 protein are joined into one entry that keeps the most common DNA and genes. Counted in this sample were hundreds of thousands of distinct CDR3 sequences; approximately 15% of them appeared once. The ten most abundant clones make up approximately 7% of the sample.

The rearranged chain carries TRBV5-1 and TRBJ1-2; the D segment cannot be called with confidence. This receptor was obtained from a man aged 50 to 60 who received an inactivated influenza vaccine. Donor details come from another sample of the same person, matched by shared clones. The sequenced sample was PBMCs from blood, obtained roughly 15 days before vaccination. The CDR3 amino acid sequence is: CASSVTGRGYTF. The nucleotide sequence reads TGCGCCAGCAGCGTTACCGGGCGGGGCTACACCTTC.